The rows below give T cell receptor beta chains drawn from one sample of a study of blood T cell repertoires in COVID-19. Here immunoSEQ multiplex PCR was the method, and the copy in TCRdb shows in-frame clones only, minus some. The sample records around 200,000 clones, 80% to 90% being singletons. Material for sequencing was peripheral blood. These receptors were obtained from an elderly woman with acute or convalescent COVID-19. The CDR3 runs from the conserved cysteine through the conserved F or W. The D gene is left open where the match is weak. Part of the rows lack a size; the others show once, few, many or a class for expanded clones.

>TRBV9|TRBD1|TRBJ1-6|.
TGTGCCAGCAGCGCTGGACAGGGAGGAAATTCACCCCTCCACTTT
CASSAGQGGNSPLHF
>TRBV18|.|TRBJ1-1|.
TGTGCCAGCTCACCCCGACAGGCCTTCGGGACTGAAGCTTTCTTT
CASSPRQAFGTEAFF
>TRBV7-2|TRBD2|TRBJ2-5|.
TGTGCCAGCAGCTTAAGATGGGGTAGCGGGAGATCTGAAGAGACCCAGTACTTC
CASSLRWGSGRSEETQYF
>TRBV5-1|.|TRBJ2-3|once
TGCGCCAGCAGGCCGGGAGTCCAAGATACGCAGTATTTT
CASRPGVQDTQYF
>TRBV2|.|TRBJ1-5|.
TGTGCCAGCACCCTCGGGTTCGGGAGCAATCAGCCCCAGCATTTT
CASTLGFGSNQPQHF
>TRBV5-5|.|TRBJ2-7|.
TGTGCCAGCAGTTTCGGTTTTAGCTCCTACGAGCAGTACTTC
CASSFGFSSYEQYF
>TRBV11-2|.|TRBJ1-6|.
TGTGCCAGCAGCTTTACAGGGCGTAATTCACCCCTCCACTTT
CASSFTGRNSPLHF
>TRBV9|TRBD2|TRBJ2-7|.
TGTGCCAGCAGCGCGACTAGCGGGAGTTTATGGCAGTACTTC
CASSATSGSLWQYF
>TRBV7-9|.|TRBJ1-1|once
TGTGCCAGCAGCCTATTGTGGGCCTACACTGAAGCTTTCTTT
CASSLLWAYTEAFF
>TRBV28|TRBD1|TRBJ1-2|once
TGTGCCAGCCTTGACAGGGTTTATGGCTACACCTTC
CASLDRVYGYTF
>TRBV7-2|.|TRBJ1-1|.
TGTGCCAGCCTAGGGGGGAACACTGAAGCTTTCTTT
CASLGGNTEAFF
>TRBV6-1|.|TRBJ1-5|.
TGTGCCAGCAGTGTTGTGAACCTGGGAGTAACCAATCAGCCCCAGCATTTT
CASSVVNLGVTNQPQHF
>TRBV19|TRBD1|TRBJ1-2|.
TGTGCCAGTAGGGACAGGGGTTATGGCTACACCTTC
CASRDRGYGYTF
>TRBV19|TRBD1|TRBJ1-3|.
TGTGCCAGTATCCGAAGGACAGGGGACTCTGGAAACACCATATATTTT
CASIRRTGDSGNTIYF
>TRBV19|TRBD1|TRBJ2-2|.
TGTGCCAGTAGTATGTGGGGCAGGGGGCTCACCGGGGAGCTGTTTTTT
CASSMWGRGLTGELFF
>TRBV27|TRBD1|TRBJ2-6|.
TGTGCCAGCAGCATGTATACCGGGACAGACGCCGGTAGGGCTGGGGCCAACGTCCTGACTTTC
CASSMYTGTDAGRAGANVLTF
>TRBV2|.|TRBJ1-5|.
TGTGCCAGCAGTATAGTGAGAGAACCTTATAGCAATCAGCCCCAGCATTTT
CASSIVREPYSNQPQHF
>TRBV9|TRBD1|TRBJ1-2|.
TGTGCCAGCAGCTCACGGACAGGGCCTGACTATGGCTACACCTTC
CASSSRTGPDYGYTF
>TRBV24-1|TRBD2|TRBJ2-3|.
TGTGCCACCAGTGTAGCGGGAGTAGATACGCAGTATTTT
CATSVAGVDTQYF
>TRBV2|.|TRBJ2-6|.
TGTGCCAGCAACTTATGGGCTTCTGGGGCCAACGTCCTGACTTTC
CASNLWASGANVLTF
>TRBV7-8|.|TRBJ1-3|.
TGTGCCAGCAGCTGGACAGTCCCCGGAAACACCATATATTTT
CASSWTVPGNTIYF
>TRBV30|TRBD1|TRBJ1-2|.
TGTGCCTGGAGTGCAGGGGGTGAGGGCTACACCTTC
CAWSAGGEGYTF
>TRBV6-2/TRBV6-3|.|TRBJ1-1|once
TGTGCCAGCAGTTACTCTGTGGGGGGAAGCACTGAAGCTTTCTTT
CASSYSVGGSTEAFF
>TRBV18|.|TRBJ2-6|.
TGTGCCAGCTCACCACCGAGGGGGGCCAACGTCCTGACTTTC
CASSPPRGANVLTF
>TRBV5-4|TRBD2|TRBJ2-7|.
TGTGCCAGCAGCTTGCCCCTCGGCGGGAGGGCCGGATCCTACGAGCAGTACTTC
CASSLPLGGRAGSYEQYF
>TRBV18|.|TRBJ2-2|.
TGTGCCAGCTCCCGGAACACCGGGGAGCTGTTTTTT
CASSRNTGELFF
>TRBV28|.|TRBJ1-3|.
TGTGCCAGCAGCCCCACTCTCTCTGGAAACACCATATATTTT
CASSPTLSGNTIYF
>TRBV21-1|.|TRBJ2-4|once
TGTGCCAGCAGCAAGGGACAGGGGAATGTTGGGTCAAACATTCAGTACTTC
CASSKGQGNVGSNIQYF
>TRBV2|TRBD1|TRBJ2-7|.
TGTGCCAGCAGTACCGGGACAGGGGAGGGCGAGCAGTACTTC
CASSTGTGEGEQYF
>TRBV6-2/TRBV6-3|.|TRBJ1-5|few
TGTGCCAGCAGTTATGGGACCCAGGGGCAGCCCCAGCATTTT
CASSYGTQGQPQHF
>TRBV30|TRBD1|TRBJ1-2|.
TGTGCCGGGCAAGGGACAGGGGGCGCGAGTTGGTATGGCTACACCTTC
CAGQGTGGASWYGYTF
>TRBV27|.|TRBJ1-2|.
TGTGCCAGCAAAACAGGGCCCGGACGGTATGGCTACACCTTC
CASKTGPGRYGYTF
>TRBV7-2|TRBD1|TRBJ1-5|.
TGTGCCAGCAGCTCCCCGGACAGGGGCGCTAATCAGCCCCAGCATTTT
CASSSPDRGANQPQHF
>TRBV7-6|.|TRBJ1-4|.
TGTGCCAGCGGGTTGGGGGCTAGGAGTGAAAAACTGTTTTTT
CASGLGARSEKLFF
>TRBV19|.|TRBJ1-5|once
TGTGCCAGTAAAAAAGGGGCTTTACTCAATCAGCCCCAGCATTTT
CASKKGALLNQPQHF
>TRBV7-8|.|TRBJ1-3|.
TGTGCCAGCAGCCTCCGGGAAATCCTCTCTGGAAACACCATATATTTT
CASSLREILSGNTIYF
>TRBV12-3/TRBV12-4|.|TRBJ1-3|.
TGTGCCAGCAGCCCGAGGACAGGAAACACCATATATTTT
CASSPRTGNTIYF
>TRBV24-1|TRBD1|TRBJ2-3|.
TGTGCCACCAGTGGTACCGGGACAGGCACAGATACGCAGTATTTT
CATSGTGTGTDTQYF
>TRBV7-9|TRBD2|TRBJ2-6|.
TGTGCCAGCAGCCCCGGGGCAGCGGGGGGCCCAGGGGCCAACGTCCTGACTTTC
CASSPGAAGGPGANVLTF